This T cell receptor beta chain is from a study of CD8 T cells in ankylosing spondylitis. Details on this clonotype: Antigen specificity is unknown.

The germline V gene encodes CDR1 LGHDT and CDR2 YNNKEL (reference sequence). Losses at the gene ends were 5 bases for V and 3 bases for J; bases not matched to a gene: 6. There are 14 residues in the CDR3. MiXCR, run by TCRdb on the 5' RACE reads, gives a single entry per CDR3 protein. The table includes 150,000 to 200,000 distinct CDR3 sequences, 13% detected once. General observations from the study: As for the disease-linked clones, they showed a CD8+ phenotype and occurred at relatively low frequencies in peripheral blood.

The chain carries TRBV3-1 and TRBJ2-7, with TRBD2 matching over 8 bases. This TCR came from a female donor with ankylosing spondylitis or in good health (not recorded which). The material sequenced was blood, either unsorted or a sorted T cell fraction (not recorded which). The chain's CDR3 is CASSFRTSSYEQYF. As DNA, the CDR3 is TGTGCCAGCAGCTTCCGGACTAGCAGCTACGAGCAGTACTTC.